The source of this TCR beta chain is a study of blood T cells in healthy people across ages. Overall study results and limits: In older individuals, TCR beta diversity per million T cells was lower, falling roughly linearly with age. Both naive CD4+ cell counts and diversity were greater in long-lived donors than in aged donors.

The germline V and J ends were trimmed by 0 bases and 11 bases, with 11 bases remaining between them. This CDR3 region has 12 residues. Germline-derived CDR1 and CDR2 are SGDLS and YYNGEE. Donation came from healthy Caucasian individuals in Russia who were aged 6 to 90. This clonotype was detected a few times. Its antigen is unidentified. A second PCR of roughly 7 to 11 cycles used a sample-barcoded 5' primer and a J-beta primer mix. All cDNA molecules were each tagged by a template-switch adaptor with 12 random nucleotides. TCRdb called the 5' RACE reads again in MiXCR, with one record for every CDR3 protein. In the table there are 550,000 to 700,000 distinct CDR3 sequences, 25% to 30% of which are singletons.

Material: blood. The receptor comes from a woman aged 65 to 85 in good health. V is TRBV9 and J is TRBJ1-2; D may be TRBD1 (5 bases). The CDR3 region has the DNA TGTGCCAGCAGCGTAGATCAGGGAGGTTACACCTTC. It encodes CASSVDQGGYTF.